The entry below gives a single TCR beta chain sequence along with its context. This sample is drawn from a study of shared T cell receptors in the human thymus. Method: immunoSEQ multiplex PCR; TCRdb's copy keeps in-frame clones and lacks some. Among about 500,000 clones, approximately 80% were seen once, and the ten largest hold around 0.012%. The CDR3 runs to 13 residues. CDR1 SEHNR and CDR2 FQNEAQ come from the germline V gene (reference sequence). The germline V and J ends were trimmed by 8 bases and 5 bases, with 15 bases remaining between them. These data also featured in a second study, about human thymus T cells. That source adds: Each of the donors was a healthy Finnish infant who was undergoing open corrective cardiac surgery for congenital heart defects. Thymus pieces cut out during corrective heart surgery were the tissue that was used. In thymic and blood repertoires alike, V and J usage looked biased.

The chain recombines TRBV7-9 with TRBJ1-2, with unresolved D. This TCR was recovered from a boy younger than two with a congenital heart defect. Sequenced: thymocytes. The CDR3 sequence is CASGPGERYGYTF. The CDR3 DNA reads TGTGCCAGCGGGCCGGGAGAACGGTATGGCTACACCTTC.